This T cell receptor (beta chain) was captured in a study of shared clonotypes between healthy human individuals. Findings of the study overall: The study found lower generation probabilities in non-shared clonotypes than in those shared by all four donors.

This clone came up once. Its antigen remains unidentified. Some clones are missing from TCRdb's copy, which holds only in-frame ones; the method was immunoSEQ multiplex PCR. The sample lists more than 2 million clones, 93% occurring once. As defined, naive CD8 cells were CD45RO-negative and positively selected for CCR7, with terminally differentiated effector memory CD45RA+ cells excluded. CDR1 is MNHEY and CDR2 is SVGAGI in the germline V gene. V lost 5 bases, J lost 7 bases, and 9 bases stayed unmatched. This CDR3 comprises 14 residues. The sequenced sample consisted of naive CD8+ T cells from PBMCs. The J gene is TRBJ2-7, the V gene TRBV6-5; 9 bases are shared with TRBD1. The receptor comes from a man younger than 35 in good health. Some clones in this sample may be carry-over from other donors' samples. This CDR3 reads CASSIDRGVVEQYF. The CDR3 DNA is TGTGCCAGCAGTATTGACAGGGGGGTGGTTGAGCAGTACTTC.